This T cell receptor beta chain was documented in a study of shared T cell receptors in the human thymus. The CDR3 spans 11 residues. V lost 5 bases, J lost 5 bases, and 7 bases lay in between. Germline loops: CDR1 MNHEY, CDR2 SVGAGI. Here immunoSEQ multiplex PCR was the method, and the copy in TCRdb shows in-frame clones only, minus some. This sample has some 700,000 clones, with around nine tenths found just once. Separately, the same data were catalogued under a study of human thymus T cells. This second report adds: Obtained as resections during corrective heart surgery, the thymus tissue was then studied.

Material for sequencing was thymocytes. The V gene is TRBV6-5, the J gene TRBJ2-7, with D unresolved. This TCR was recovered from a boy under three years old with a congenital heart defect. CDR3 in DNA: TGTGCCAGCAGTACCCCAGACGAGCAGTACTTC. This encodes CASSTPDEQYF.